The sequence of this T cell receptor (beta chain) was determined in a study of blood T cell repertoires in COVID-19. About the research overall: The samples span acute and convalescent COVID-19 from the United States, Italy and Spain. Sample material is recorded as cDNA or gDNA derived from T cells, B-cell-depleted T cells, or PBMCs.

V dropped 3 bases and J dropped 3; count of bases not matched to a gene: 2. CDR1 is SGDLS, CDR2 YYNGEE, per germline. The CDR3 sequence is 15 residues long. Per the authors' pipeline: The assay estimated nucleated cells by amplifying reference gene primers. Repertoires were generated with immunoSEQ multiplex PCR, while TCRdb's copy carries only in-frame clones and drops some. Clone size and the V and J calls come from that table; the DNA yielded D and trimming. The sample has around 24,000 clones; approximately 80% are singletons. The sequenced sample was peripheral blood. The sequence was collected from a man aged 80 or over with active or convalescent COVID-19. The chain couples TRBV9 to TRBJ2-1, with TRBD2 matching over 11 bases. The CDR3 coding sequence is TGTGCCAGCAGCGCCGGGACTAGCGGCTACAATGAGCAGTTCTTC. Translating it yields CASSAGTSGYNEQFF.